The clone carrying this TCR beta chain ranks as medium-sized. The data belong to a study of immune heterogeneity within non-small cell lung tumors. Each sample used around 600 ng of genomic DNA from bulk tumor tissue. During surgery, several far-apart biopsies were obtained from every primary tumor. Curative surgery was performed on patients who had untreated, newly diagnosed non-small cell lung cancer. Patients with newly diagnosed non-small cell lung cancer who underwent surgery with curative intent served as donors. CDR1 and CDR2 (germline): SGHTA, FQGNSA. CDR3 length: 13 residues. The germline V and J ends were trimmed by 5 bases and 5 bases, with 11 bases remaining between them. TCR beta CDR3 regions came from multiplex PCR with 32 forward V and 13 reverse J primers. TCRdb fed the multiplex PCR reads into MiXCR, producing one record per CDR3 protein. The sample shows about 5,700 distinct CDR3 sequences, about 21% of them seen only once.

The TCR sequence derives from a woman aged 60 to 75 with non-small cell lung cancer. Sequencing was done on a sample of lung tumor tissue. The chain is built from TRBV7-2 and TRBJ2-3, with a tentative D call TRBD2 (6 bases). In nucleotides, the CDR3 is TGTGCCAGCAGCGGAGGGACTCTAGATACGCAGTATTTT. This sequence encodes CASSGGTLDTQYF. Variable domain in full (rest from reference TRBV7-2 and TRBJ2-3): GAGVSQSPSNKVTEKGKDVELRCDPISGHTALYWYRQSLGQGLEFLIYFQGNSAPDKSGLPSDRFSAERTGGSVSTLTIQRTQQEDSAVYLCASSGGTLDTQYFGPGTRLTVL.